This TCR beta chain was sequenced during a study of cytomegalovirus exposure and HLA in healthy donors. Regarding the study as a whole: Later analysis found that TCR beta chains associated with HLA were more clonally expanded than other, equally common chains.

About this clone itself: Its target is unknown.

This PCR relied on a set of 60 Vbeta primers and 13 Jbeta primers. TCRdb's table, derived via immunoSEQ multiplex PCR, lists solely in-frame clones and lacks some. This listing includes about 110,000 clones. The sequenced sample consisted of PBMCs. The sequence was collected from a man aged 18-30 years in good health and CMV-seronegative.

The CDR3 loop is CASSFRVGNTIYF. The DNA of the CDR3 is TGTGCCAGCAGCTTCAGGGTTGGAAACACCATATATTTT. This rearrangement joins TRBV5-6 to TRBJ1-3; TRBD1 is a possible D gene (5 bases). Germline V gene sequence: CDR1 SGHDT, CDR2 YYEEEE. V was shortened by 2 bases and J by 3 bases, with 6 bases between the two germline ends. CDR3 size: 13 residues.